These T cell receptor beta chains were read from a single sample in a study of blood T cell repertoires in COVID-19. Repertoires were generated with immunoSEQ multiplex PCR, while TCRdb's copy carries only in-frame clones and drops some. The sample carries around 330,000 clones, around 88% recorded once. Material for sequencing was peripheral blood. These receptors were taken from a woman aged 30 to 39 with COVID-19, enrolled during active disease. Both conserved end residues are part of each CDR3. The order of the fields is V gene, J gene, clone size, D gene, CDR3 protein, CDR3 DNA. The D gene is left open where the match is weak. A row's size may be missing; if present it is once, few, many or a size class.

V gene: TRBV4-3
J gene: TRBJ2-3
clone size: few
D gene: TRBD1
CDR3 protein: CASSQEWQGADTQYF
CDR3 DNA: TGCGCCAGCAGCCAAGAATGGCAGGGGGCGGATACGCAGTATTTT

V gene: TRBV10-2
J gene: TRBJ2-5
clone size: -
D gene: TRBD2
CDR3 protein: CASSESYIAGARETQYF
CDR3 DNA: TGCGCCAGCAGTGAGTCCTATATAGCGGGGGCGAGGGAGACCCAGTACTTC

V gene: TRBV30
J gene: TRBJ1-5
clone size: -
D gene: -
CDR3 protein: CAWRSLGANQPQHF
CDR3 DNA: TGTGCCTGGAGGTCCCTGGGGGCCAATCAGCCCCAGCATTTT

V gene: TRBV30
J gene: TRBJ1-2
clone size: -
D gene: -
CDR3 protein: CAWGREGEVNGYTF
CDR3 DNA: TGTGCCTGGGGGCGGGAGGGAGAGGTGAATGGCTACACCTTC

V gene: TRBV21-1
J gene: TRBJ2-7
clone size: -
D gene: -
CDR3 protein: CASSKVPIPFRGHDYEQYF
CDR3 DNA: TGTGCCAGCAGCAAAGTCCCGATCCCTTTCAGGGGGCACGACTACGAGCAGTACTTC

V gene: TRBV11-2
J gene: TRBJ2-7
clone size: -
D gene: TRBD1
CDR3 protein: CASSRPGQGSHEQYF
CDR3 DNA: TGTGCCAGCAGTCGACCGGGACAGGGAAGCCACGAGCAGTACTTC

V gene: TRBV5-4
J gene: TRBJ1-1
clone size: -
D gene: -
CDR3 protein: CASSLDRVNTEAFF
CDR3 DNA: TGTGCCAGCAGCTTGGACAGGGTGAACACTGAAGCTTTCTTT

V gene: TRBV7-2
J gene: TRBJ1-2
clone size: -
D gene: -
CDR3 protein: CASSLERLGYTF
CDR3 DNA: TGTGCCAGCAGCTTAGAGCGGTTGGGCTACACCTTC

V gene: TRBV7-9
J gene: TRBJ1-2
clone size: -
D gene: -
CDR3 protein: CASTAGASNYGYTF
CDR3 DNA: TGTGCCAGCACCGCGGGGGCGAGTAACTATGGCTACACCTTC

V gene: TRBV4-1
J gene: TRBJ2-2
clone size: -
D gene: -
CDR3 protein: CASSQVGPQPNTGELFF
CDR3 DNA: TGCGCCAGCAGCCAAGTTGGGCCCCAACCAAACACCGGGGAGCTGTTTTTT

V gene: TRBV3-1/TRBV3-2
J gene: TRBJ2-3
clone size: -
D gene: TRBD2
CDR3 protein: CASSQEASGGPATDTQYF
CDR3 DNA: TGTGCCAGCAGCCAAGAGGCTAGCGGGGGGCCTGCCACAGATACGCAGTATTTT

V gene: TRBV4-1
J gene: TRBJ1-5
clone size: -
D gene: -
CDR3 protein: CASSQLANQPQHF
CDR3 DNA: TGCGCCAGCAGCCAACTGGCCAATCAGCCCCAGCATTTT

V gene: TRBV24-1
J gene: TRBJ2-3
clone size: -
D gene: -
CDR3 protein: CATQMADTQYF
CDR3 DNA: TGTGCCACCCAGATGGCAGATACGCAGTATTTT

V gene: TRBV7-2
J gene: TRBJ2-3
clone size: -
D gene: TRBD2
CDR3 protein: CASSLGRSGAFTDTQYF
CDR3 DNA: TGTGCCAGCAGCTTGGGTCGCAGCGGGGCTTTCACAGATACGCAGTATTTT

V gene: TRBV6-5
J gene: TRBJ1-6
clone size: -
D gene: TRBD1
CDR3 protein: CASTRDRTNSPLHF
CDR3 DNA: TGTGCCAGCACCCGGGACAGGACTAATTCACCCCTCCACTTT

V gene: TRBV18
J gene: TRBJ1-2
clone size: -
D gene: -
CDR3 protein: CASSPDTLYGYTF
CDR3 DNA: TGTGCCAGCTCACCCGACACTCTCTATGGCTACACCTTC

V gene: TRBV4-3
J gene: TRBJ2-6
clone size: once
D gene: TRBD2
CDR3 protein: CASSPSVIGGAFGANVLTF
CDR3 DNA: TGCGCCAGCAGCCCATCGGTGATCGGGGGGGCCTTTGGGGCCAACGTCCTGACTTTC

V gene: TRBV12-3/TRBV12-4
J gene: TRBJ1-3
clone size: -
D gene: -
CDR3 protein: CASSADIGNTIYF
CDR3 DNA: TGTGCCAGCAGTGCGGACATTGGAAACACCATATATTTT

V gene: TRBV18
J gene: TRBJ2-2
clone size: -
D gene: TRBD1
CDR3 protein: CASSPDRSLTGELFF
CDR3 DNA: TGTGCCAGCTCACCGGACAGGAGTTTGACCGGGGAGCTGTTTTTT

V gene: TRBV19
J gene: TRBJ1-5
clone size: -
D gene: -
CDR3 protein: CASRLGGQPQHF
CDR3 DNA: TGTGCCAGCCGTCTCGGGGGACAGCCCCAGCATTTT

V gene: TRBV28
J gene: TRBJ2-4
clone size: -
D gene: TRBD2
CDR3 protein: CASSFSLAGDKNIQYF
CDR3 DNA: TGTGCCAGCAGTTTCAGTCTAGCGGGGGACAAAAACATTCAGTACTTC

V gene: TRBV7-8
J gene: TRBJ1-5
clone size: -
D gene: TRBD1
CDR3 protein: CASSLAGQGGQPQHF
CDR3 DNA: TGTGCCAGCAGCTTAGCGGGACAGGGAGGGCAGCCCCAGCATTTT

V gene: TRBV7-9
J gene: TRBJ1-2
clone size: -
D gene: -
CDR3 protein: CASSSIEQGWGHGYTF
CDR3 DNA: TGTGCCAGCAGTTCAATTGAACAGGGCTGGGGACATGGCTACACCTTC

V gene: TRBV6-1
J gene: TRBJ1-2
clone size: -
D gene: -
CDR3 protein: CASSEVRSGRGTF
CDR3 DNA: TGTGCCAGCAGTGAAGTTCGGTCCGGCAGGGGCACCTTC

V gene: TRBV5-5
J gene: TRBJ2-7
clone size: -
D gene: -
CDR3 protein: CASSFVPVYEQYF
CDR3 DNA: TGTGCCAGCAGCTTCGTTCCAGTCTACGAGCAGTACTTC

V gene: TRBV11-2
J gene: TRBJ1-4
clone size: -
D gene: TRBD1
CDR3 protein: CASSLRQGWEKLFF
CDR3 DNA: TGTGCCAGCAGCTTACGACAGGGGTGGGAAAAACTGTTTTTT

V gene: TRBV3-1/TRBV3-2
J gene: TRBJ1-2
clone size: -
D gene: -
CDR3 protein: CASSQRTSSRGYTF
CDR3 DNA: TGTGCCAGCAGCCAAAGGACATCTTCGCGCGGCTACACCTTC

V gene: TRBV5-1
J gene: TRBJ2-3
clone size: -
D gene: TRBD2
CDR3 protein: CASSLVRGTISGDTQYF
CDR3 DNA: TGCGCCAGCAGCTTGGTGCGGGGGACTATTAGCGGAGATACGCAGTATTTT

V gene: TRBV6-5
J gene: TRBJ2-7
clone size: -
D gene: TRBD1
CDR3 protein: CASRHIGTAYEQYF
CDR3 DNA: TGTGCCAGCCGCCATATAGGGACAGCCTACGAGCAGTACTTC

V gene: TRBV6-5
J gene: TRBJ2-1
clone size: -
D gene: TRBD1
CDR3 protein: CASSTPQGAREQFF
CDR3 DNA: TGTGCCAGCAGTACCCCCCAGGGGGCACGTGAGCAGTTCTTC

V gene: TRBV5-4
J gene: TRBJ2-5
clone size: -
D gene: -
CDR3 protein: CATRDIQETQYF
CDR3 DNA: TGTGCCACCCGGGACATCCAAGAGACCCAGTACTTC

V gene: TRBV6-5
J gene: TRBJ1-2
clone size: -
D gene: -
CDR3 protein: CASRQGYYGYTF
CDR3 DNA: TGTGCCAGCAGGCAGGGATACTATGGCTACACCTTC

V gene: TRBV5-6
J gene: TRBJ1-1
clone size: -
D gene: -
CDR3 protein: CASSSRYSVAFF
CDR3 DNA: TGTGCCAGCAGCTCCCGGTATTCGGTAGCTTTCTTT

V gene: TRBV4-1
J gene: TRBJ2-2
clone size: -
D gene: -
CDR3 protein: CASRFTGAGELFF
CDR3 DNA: TGCGCCAGCAGATTCACGGGGGCCGGGGAGCTGTTTTTT

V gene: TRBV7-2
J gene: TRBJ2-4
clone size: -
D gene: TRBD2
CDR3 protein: CASSLVASGGNIQYF
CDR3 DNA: TGTGCCAGCAGCTTAGTGGCTAGCGGGGGAAACATTCAGTACTTC

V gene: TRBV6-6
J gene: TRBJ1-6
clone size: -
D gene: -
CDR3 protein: CASSVEAYSPLHF
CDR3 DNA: TGTGCCAGCAGTGTTGAGGCCTATTCACCCCTCCACTTT

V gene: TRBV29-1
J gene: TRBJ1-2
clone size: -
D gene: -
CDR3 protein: CSAARTDGSYGYTF
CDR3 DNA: TGCAGCGCAGCACGGACAGACGGTAGCTATGGCTACACCTTC

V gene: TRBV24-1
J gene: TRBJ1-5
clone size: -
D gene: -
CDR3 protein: CATSERKGNGQPQHF
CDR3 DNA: TGTGCCACCAGTGAGCGTAAGGGGAACGGCCAGCCCCAGCATTTT

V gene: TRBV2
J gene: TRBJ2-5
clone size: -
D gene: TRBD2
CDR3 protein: CATRTSGQETQYF
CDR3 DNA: TGTGCCACTCGGACTAGCGGCCAAGAGACCCAGTACTTC

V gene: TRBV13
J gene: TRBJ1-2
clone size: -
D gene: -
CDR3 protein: CASSLDRLGGYTF
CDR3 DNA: TGTGCCAGCAGCTTAGACAGGTTGGGGGGCTACACCTTC

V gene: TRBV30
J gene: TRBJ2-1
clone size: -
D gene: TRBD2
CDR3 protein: CAWSPTSPGNEQFF
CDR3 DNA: TGTGCCTGGAGTCCGACTAGCCCAGGCAATGAGCAGTTCTTC

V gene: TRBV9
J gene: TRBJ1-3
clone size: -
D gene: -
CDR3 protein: CASSSGRISGNTIYF
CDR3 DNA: TGTGCCAGCAGCTCAGGGAGGATTTCTGGAAACACCATATATTTT

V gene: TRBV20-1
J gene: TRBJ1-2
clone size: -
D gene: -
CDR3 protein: CSATQGNGYTF
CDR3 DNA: TGCAGTGCTACTCAGGGGAATGGCTACACCTTC

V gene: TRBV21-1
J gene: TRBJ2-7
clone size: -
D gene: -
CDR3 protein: CASSKGGGRASYEQYF
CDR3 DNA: TGTGCCAGCAGCAAAGGCGGAGGTAGGGCCTCCTACGAGCAGTACTTC

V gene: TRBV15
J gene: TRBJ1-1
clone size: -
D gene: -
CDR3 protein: CATSREDWRTEAFF
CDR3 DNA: TGTGCCACCAGCAGAGAGGACTGGCGGACTGAAGCTTTCTTT

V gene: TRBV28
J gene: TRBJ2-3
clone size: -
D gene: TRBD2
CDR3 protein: CASSSPGAGSTDTQYF
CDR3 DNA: TGTGCCAGCAGTTCCCCAGGAGCGGGGAGCACAGATACGCAGTATTTT

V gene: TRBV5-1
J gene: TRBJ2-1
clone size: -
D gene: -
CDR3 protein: CASSPPQGLFNEQFF
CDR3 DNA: TGCGCCAGCAGCCCACCACAGGGTTTGTTCAATGAGCAGTTCTTC

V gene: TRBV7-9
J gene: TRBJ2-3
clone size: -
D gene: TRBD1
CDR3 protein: CASSLGTGADTQYF
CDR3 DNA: TGTGCCAGCAGCTTAGGGACAGGTGCAGATACGCAGTATTTT

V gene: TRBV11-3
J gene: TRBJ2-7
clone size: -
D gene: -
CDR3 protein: CASSTLDSYEQYF
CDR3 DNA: TGTGCCAGCAGCACACTGGACAGCTACGAGCAGTACTTC

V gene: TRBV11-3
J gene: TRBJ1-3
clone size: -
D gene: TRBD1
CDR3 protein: CASSLARGPGNTIYF
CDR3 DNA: TGTGCCAGCAGCTTAGCCAGGGGGCCTGGAAACACCATATATTTT